The entry that follows covers one TCR beta chain sequence. Its antigen is currently unknown. This record belongs to a study of a mutant IDH1 vaccine in newly diagnosed glioma. About the study: The patients received vaccinations eight times, in weeks 1, 3, 5, 7, 11, 15, 19 and 23. Patients were pretreated with radiotherapy, temozolomide, or both, mostly both.

This CDR3 is built from 12 residues. The germline V gene encodes CDR1 MDHEN and CDR2 SYDVKM. Trimming left V 4 bases short and J 4 bases short, with 8 bases between. Time point given: week 23, last vaccination. What each vaccine dose contained was 300 ug of mutant IDH1 20-mer peptide, accompanied by topical imiquimod. The protocol was immunoSEQ multiplex PCR, while the TCRdb copy is restricted to in-frame clones and leaves out a portion. The table lists 25,000 to 35,000 clones, around nine tenths of them singletons. The TCR originated in a man aged 40-49 years with glioma. The chain employs TRBV28 and TRBJ2-7; D unresolved. The sequenced sample was PBMCs, obtained from a glioma patient whose treatment included an IDH1 peptide vaccine. CDR3 sequence reads: CASSSTSYEQYF. For the CDR3, the DNA is TGTGCCAGCAGTTCAACCTCGTACGAGCAGTACTTC.